This entry is about one T cell receptor (beta chain). No cognate antigen has been identified for it. No base qualities exist here, and no much larger clone lies one base off it. V drops 5 bases and J drops 0 bases, leaving 14 bases in between. The CDR3 sequence holds 15 residues, the cysteine and phenylalanine included. The only DNA kept is the CDR3, 45 bases in frame from the first base. The germline V gene yields MGHRA for CDR1 and YSYEKL for CDR2. The data were taken from a study of T cell responses to AZD1222 COVID-19 vaccine (dated by TCRdb to the early 2020s). General notes on the study: TCR sequencing was performed for some 250 trial participants, of whom about 210 were given two doses of AZD1222 and around 25 were given two doses of MenACWY control vaccine. Trial participants were enrolled by age into subgroups of 18-55, 56-69 and 70-plus years, and around 150, 29 and 61 TCR-sequenced participants, respectively, were included in these subgroups. On the study overall, not on this receptor specifically: Conclusions about previously exposed vaccinees are limited because only 6 or 7 AZD1222 recipients were SARS-CoV-2 seropositive at baseline. No day 14 peak-response samples were available, so repertoires were characterized only after the peak T cell response. In the small 56-69-year group, the increase in depth fell short of significance, most likely because of low power. After two AZD1222 doses, spike-specific TCR breadth and depth were significantly higher than at day 0 and than in MenACWY recipients. Nearly half of unique spike-specific TCRs reportedly recognized epitopes outside regions mutated in the B.1.351 and B.1.1.7 variants. The whole spike protein was spanned by vaccine-associated CD4 TCRs, and dominant responses were seen in regions 160-218 and 743-854. Participants were mostly white British, with more females than males. The authors suggested clonal diversity may have been underestimated.

The time point label on this specimen signifies: about 28 days (+/-7) after the second vaccine dose. Because spike-specific TCR depth and breadth did not differ between the two schedules, AZD1222 recipients who got a second dose at roughly 4 weeks were pooled with those who got a second dose at roughly 12 weeks. The vaccinee samples were drawn from two UK trials, COV001 and COV002, one of which was a single-blind randomized controlled phase 2/3 trial testing AZD1222 (ChAdOx1 nCoV-19) in healthy adults. Trial participant PBMC samples were collected at day 0 and day 28 after the second dose for TCRbeta chain sequencing. The CDR3 regions of human TCRbeta chains were subjected to immunosequencing. The original pipeline was this. Repertoire TCRs were matched against a reference library of SARS-CoV-2-specific TCRs generated with the MIRA antigen-specificity platform. Breadth meant the fraction of unique TCRs that were SARS-CoV-2-associated, whereas depth meant the fraction of total T cells that were SARS-CoV-2-associated. Using the MIRA data, every spike-specific TCR was mapped to the spike region that the TCR reacted to and assigned to either a CD4 or a CD8 class. Log10-transformed breadth and depth values were compared by one-way ANOVA with Sidak's multiple comparisons tests. TCRdb obtained this table from immuneACCESS and retained in-frame rearrangements with V and J assigned. These tables miss some clones; where compared with another copy, unresolved V genes account for less than half of the shortfall, and the remainder is unexplained. Clone size and the V and J calls come from that table; the DNA yielded D and trimming. The sample table records about 60,000 clones; 80% to 90% of these occur just once. The ten largest account for about 7.1% of the sample.

The specimen was peripheral blood, collected 28 days after the second AZD1222 dose. The rearrangement combines TRBV4-1 with TRBJ2-7; the D segment cannot be called with confidence. This clonotype was obtained from an adult who received the AZD1222 COVID-19 vaccine. The sequence in DNA is TGCGCCAGCAGCTTAGCATGGGCGAGCTCCTACGAGCAGTACTTC. It encodes CASSLAWASSYEQYF.